A single count supports the clone carrying this T cell receptor beta chain. Its antigen is not known. This sample is drawn from a study of cytomegalovirus exposure and HLA in healthy donors. Whole-study context: Out of about 190 million T cells, an earlier analysis found about 100 million unique TCR beta sequences in total.

It was with 60 Vbeta and 13 Jbeta primers that the PCR ran. Profiling relied on immunoSEQ multiplex PCR, and the TCRdb table lists in-frame clones only, not all of them. Here the sample spans under 200,000 clones, 81% being singletons. Regarding the study as a whole: Several of the most significant clusters appeared, in a later analysis, to be linked to common viral pathogens.

The CDR3 loop spans 17 amino acids. The chain uses TRBV12-1 and TRBJ2-3; the D call in the table, TRBD2, was not verified against the DNA. TRBV12-1 corresponds to a pseudogene. Sequences were obtained from PBMCs. This TCR came from a man aged 50 to 60 in good health and CMV-seropositive. The CDR3 region has the DNA TGTGCCAGCAGCCCCAAGACTAGCGGGTATGAGGCAGATACGCAGTATTTT. Translated: CASSPKTSGYEADTQYF.